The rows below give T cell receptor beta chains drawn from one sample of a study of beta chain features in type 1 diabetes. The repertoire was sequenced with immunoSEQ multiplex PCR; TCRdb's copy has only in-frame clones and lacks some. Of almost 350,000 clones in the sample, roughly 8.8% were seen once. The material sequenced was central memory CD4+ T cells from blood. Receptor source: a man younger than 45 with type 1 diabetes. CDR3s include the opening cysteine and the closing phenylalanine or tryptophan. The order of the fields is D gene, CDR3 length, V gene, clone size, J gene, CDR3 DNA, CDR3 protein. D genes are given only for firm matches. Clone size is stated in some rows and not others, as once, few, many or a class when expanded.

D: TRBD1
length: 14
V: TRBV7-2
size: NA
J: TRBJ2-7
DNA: TGTGCCAGCAGCGCCCGACAGGGGTCCTACGAGCAGTACTTC
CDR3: CASSARQGSYEQYF

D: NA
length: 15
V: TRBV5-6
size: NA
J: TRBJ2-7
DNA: TGTGCCAGCAGTAGTAGCGCAGGAGCTGCTGGGGAGCAGTACTTC
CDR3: CASSSSAGAAGEQYF

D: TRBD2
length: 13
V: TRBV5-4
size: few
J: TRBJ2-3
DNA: TGTGCCAGCGAGACTAGCCCCACAGATACGCAGTATTTT
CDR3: CASETSPTDTQYF

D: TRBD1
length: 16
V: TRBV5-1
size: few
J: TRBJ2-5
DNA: TGCGCCAGCAGCTTGACGGCCGGGACAGGGGTCGAGACCCAGTACTTC
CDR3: CASSLTAGTGVETQYF

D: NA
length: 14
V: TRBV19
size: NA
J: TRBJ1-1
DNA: TGTGCCAGTAATACAAGACAGGACGACACTGAAGCTTTCTTT
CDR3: CASNTRQDDTEAFF

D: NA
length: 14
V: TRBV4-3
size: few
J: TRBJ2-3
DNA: TGCGCCAGCAGCCAAGAGGACTCTAGGAGTACGCAGTATTTT
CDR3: CASSQEDSRSTQYF

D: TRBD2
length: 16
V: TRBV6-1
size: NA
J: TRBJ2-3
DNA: TGTGCCAGCAGTGTAGGGACTAGCGGGGGCACAGATACGCAGTATTTT
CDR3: CASSVGTSGGTDTQYF

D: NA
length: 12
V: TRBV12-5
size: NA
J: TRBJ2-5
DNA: TGTGCTAGTGGGAGGACAGAAGAGACCCAGTACTTC
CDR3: CASGRTEETQYF

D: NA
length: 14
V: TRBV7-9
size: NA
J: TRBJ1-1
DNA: TGTGCCAGCAGCCCTCGTGAGGGGAGCGCTGAAGCTTTCTTT
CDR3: CASSPREGSAEAFF

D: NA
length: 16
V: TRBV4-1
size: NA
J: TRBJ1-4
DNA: TGCGCCAGCAGCCAAGAGCGGCTGGGGGCAGGGGAAAAACTGTTTTTT
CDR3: CASSQERLGAGEKLFF

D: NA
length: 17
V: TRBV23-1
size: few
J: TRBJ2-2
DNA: TGCGCCAGCAGGCAAACAGGCTTCCCATCGAACACCGGGGAGCTGTTTTTT
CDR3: CASRQTGFPSNTGELFF

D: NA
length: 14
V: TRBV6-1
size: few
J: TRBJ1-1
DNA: TGTGCCAGCTCCCGAGCGGCGGAGAACACTGAAGCTTTCTTT
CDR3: CASSRAAENTEAFF

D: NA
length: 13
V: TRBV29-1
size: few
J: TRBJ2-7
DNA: TGCAGCGTCTTCGTGGGGGAAGTCTACGAGCAGTACTTC
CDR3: CSVFVGEVYEQYF

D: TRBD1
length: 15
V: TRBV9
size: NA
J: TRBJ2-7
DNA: TGTGCCAGCAGCGTTGACGGGACAGGGGACCACGAGCAGTACTTC
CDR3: CASSVDGTGDHEQYF

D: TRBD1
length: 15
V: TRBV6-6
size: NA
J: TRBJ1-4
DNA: TGTGCCAGCAGTGACCCGGGACAGGGAGGTGAAAAACTGTTTTTT
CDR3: CASSDPGQGGEKLFF

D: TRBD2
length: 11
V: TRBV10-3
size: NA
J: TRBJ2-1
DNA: TGTGCCATCACCCGGGAGGCGGGGCAGTTCTTC
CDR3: CAITREAGQFF

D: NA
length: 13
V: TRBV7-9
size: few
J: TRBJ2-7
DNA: TGTGCCAGCAGCTTACTCGGGGGCCACGAGCAGTACTTC
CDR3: CASSLLGGHEQYF

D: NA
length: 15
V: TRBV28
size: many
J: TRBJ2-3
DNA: TGTGCCAGCAGCATCTTAGGAGGTCAGGAAGATACGCAGTATTTT
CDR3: CASSILGGQEDTQYF

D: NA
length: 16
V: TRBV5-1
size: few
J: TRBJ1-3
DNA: TGCGCCAGCAGCTTGGGGCCGGGGTCCTCTGGAAACACCATATATTTT
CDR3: CASSLGPGSSGNTIYF

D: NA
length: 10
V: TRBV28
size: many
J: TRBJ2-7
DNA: TGTGCCAGCAGCGACTACGAGCAGTACTTC
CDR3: CASSDYEQYF

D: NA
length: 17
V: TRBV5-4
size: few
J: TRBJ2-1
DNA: TGTGCCAGCAGCTCGGGGACACCTTCCAACTCCTACAATGAGCAGTTCTTC
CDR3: CASSSGTPSNSYNEQFF

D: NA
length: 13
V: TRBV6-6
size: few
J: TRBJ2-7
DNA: TGTGCCAGCAGTTACTTGGGGGGAGCCGAGCAGTACTTC
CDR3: CASSYLGGAEQYF

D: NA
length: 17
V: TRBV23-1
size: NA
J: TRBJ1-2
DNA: TGCGCCAGCACCCACCCTGACAGGATTCGTATAAACTATGGCTACACCTTC
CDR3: CASTHPDRIRINYGYTF

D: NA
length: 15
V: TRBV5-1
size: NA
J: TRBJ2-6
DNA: TGCGCCAGCAGCTTGGCCTTGCCTGGGGCCAACGTCCTGACTTTC
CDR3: CASSLALPGANVLTF

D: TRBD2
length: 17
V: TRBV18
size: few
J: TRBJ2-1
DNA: TGTGCCAGCTCACCAAACTTGGGACTAGCGGGGGGCAATGAGCAGTTCTTC
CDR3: CASSPNLGLAGGNEQFF

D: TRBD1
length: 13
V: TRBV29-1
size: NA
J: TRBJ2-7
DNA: TGCAGCGCTGGACAGGGATTTTCCTACGAGCAGTACTTC
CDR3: CSAGQGFSYEQYF

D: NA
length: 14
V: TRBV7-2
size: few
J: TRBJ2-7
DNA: TGTGCCAGCAGCTTGAGTGACAGGCCGTACGAGCAGTACTTC
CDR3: CASSLSDRPYEQYF

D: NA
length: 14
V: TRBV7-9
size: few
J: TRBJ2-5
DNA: TGTGCCAGCAGCTTATCCTCAGTTCCAGAGACCCAGTACTTC
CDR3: CASSLSSVPETQYF

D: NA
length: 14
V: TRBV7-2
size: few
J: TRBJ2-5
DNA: TGTGCCAGCAGCTCACAGTCGGCCGGGGAGACCCAGTACTTC
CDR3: CASSSQSAGETQYF

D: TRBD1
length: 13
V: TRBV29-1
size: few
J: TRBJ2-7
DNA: TGCAGCGTTCTCGGGACAGGGGCCTACGAGCAGTACTTC
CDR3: CSVLGTGAYEQYF

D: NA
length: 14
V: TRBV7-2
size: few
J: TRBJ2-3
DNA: TGTGCCAGCAGCTTAGATCGGGGAACAGATACGCAGTATTTT
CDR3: CASSLDRGTDTQYF